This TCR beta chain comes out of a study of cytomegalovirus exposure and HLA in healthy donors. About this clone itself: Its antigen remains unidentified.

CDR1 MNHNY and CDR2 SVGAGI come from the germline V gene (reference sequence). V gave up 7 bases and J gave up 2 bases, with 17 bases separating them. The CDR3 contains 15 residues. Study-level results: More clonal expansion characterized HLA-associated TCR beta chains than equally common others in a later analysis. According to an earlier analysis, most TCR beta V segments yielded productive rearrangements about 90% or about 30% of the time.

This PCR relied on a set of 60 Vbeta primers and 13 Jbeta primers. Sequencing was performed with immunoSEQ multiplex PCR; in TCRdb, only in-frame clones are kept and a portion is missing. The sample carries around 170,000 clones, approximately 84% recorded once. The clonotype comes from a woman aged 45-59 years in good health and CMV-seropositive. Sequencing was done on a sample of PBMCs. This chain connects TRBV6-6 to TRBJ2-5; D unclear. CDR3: CASTSTLAVQETQYF. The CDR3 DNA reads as TGTGCCAGCACTTCTACTCTGGCGGTACAAGAGACCCAGTACTTC.